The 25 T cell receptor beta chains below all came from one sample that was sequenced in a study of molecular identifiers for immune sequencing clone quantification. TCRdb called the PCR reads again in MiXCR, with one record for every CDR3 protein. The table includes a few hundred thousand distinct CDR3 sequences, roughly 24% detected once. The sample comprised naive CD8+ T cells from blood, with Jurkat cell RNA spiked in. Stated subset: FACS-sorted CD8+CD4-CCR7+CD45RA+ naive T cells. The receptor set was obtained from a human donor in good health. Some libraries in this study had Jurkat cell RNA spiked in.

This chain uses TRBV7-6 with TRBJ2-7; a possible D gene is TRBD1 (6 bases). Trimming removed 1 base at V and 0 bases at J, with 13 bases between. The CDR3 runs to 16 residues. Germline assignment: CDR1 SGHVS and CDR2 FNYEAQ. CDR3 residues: CASSLEPTGSSYEQYF. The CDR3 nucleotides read TGTGCCAGCAGCTTAGAGCCGACAGGTAGCTCCTACGAGCAGTACTTC. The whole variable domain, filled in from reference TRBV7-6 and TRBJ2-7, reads GAGVSQSPRYKVTKRGQDVALRCDPISGHVSLYWYRQALGQGPEFLTYFNYEAQQDKSGLPNDRFSAERPEGSISTLTIQRTEQRDSAMYRCASSLEPTGSSYEQYFGPGTRLTVT.

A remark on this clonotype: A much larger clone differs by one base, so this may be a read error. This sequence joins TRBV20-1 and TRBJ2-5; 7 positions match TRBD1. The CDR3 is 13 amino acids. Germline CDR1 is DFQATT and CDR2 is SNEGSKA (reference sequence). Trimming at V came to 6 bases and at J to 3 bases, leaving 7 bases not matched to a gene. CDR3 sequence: CSAVGQNKETQYF. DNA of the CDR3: TGCAGTGCCGTGGGACAGAACAAAGAGACCCAGTACTTC.

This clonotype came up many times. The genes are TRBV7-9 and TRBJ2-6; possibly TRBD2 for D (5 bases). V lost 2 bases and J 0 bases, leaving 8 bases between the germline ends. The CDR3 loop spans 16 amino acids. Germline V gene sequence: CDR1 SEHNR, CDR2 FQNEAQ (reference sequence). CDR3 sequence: CASSLPDYSGANVLTF. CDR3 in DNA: TGTGCCAGCAGCTTACCCGACTACTCTGGGGCCAACGTCCTGACTTTC.

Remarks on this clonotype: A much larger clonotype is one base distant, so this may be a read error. The CDR3 DNA is TGTACCACCAGCAGAGACAGGGTGGACGAGCAGTACTTC. This translates into CTTSRDRVDEQYF. The chain has TRBV15 and TRBJ2-7; TRBD1 matches 7 bases. CDR3 size: 13 residues. The germline gives CDR1 LNHNV, CDR2 YYDKDF (reference sequence).

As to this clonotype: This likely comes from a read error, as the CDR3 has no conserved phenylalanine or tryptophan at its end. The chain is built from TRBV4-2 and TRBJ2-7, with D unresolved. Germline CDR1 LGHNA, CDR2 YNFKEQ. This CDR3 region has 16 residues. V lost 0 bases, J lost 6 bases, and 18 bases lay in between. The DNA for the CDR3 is TGTGCCAGCAGCCAAGATTTAGGAGCAATGTCGGTCGAGCAGTACTTA. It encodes CASSQDLGAMSVEQYL.

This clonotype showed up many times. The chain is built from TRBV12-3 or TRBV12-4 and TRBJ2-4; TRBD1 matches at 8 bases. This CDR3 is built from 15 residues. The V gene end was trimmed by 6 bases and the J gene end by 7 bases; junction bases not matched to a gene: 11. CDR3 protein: CASSTRAGGRNIQYF. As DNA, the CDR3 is TGTGCCAGCAGCACAAGGGCAGGGGGCAGGAACATTCAGTACTTC.

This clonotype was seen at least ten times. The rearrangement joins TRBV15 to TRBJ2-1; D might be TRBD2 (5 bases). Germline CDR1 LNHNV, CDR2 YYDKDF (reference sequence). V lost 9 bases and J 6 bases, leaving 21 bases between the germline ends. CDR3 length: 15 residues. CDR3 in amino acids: CATSDAALASNEQFF. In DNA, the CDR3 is TGTGCCACTAGCGATGCGGCTTTGGCCTCCAATGAGCAGTTCTTC.

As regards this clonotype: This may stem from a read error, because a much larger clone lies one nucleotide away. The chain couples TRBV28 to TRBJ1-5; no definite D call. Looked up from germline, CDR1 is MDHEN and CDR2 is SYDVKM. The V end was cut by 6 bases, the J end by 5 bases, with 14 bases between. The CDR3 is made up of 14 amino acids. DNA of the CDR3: TGTGCCAGCAGCCCTCAGATAGGGTATCAGCCCCAGCATTTT. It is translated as CASSPQIGYQPQHF.

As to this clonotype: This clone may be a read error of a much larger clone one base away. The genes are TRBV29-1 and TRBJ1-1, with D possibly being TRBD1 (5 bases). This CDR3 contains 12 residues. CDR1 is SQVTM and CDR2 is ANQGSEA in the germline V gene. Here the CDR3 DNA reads TGCAGCGTTGAAGGGGGGAGCACTGAAGCTCTCTTT. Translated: CSVEGGSTEALF. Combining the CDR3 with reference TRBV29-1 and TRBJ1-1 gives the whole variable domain SAVISQKPSRDICQRGTSLTIQCQVDSQVTMMFWYRQQPGQSLTLIATANQGSEATYESGFVIDKFPISRPNLTFSTLTVSNMSPEDSSIYLCSVEGGSTEALFGQGTRLTVV.

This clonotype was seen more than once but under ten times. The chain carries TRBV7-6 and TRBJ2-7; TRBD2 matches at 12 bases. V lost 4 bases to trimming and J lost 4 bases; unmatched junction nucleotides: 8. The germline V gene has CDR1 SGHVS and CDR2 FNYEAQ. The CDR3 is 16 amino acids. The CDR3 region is CASSSLLAGGTYEQYF. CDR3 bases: TGTGCCAGCAGCTCTCTACTAGCGGGGGGCACGTACGAGCAGTACTTC.

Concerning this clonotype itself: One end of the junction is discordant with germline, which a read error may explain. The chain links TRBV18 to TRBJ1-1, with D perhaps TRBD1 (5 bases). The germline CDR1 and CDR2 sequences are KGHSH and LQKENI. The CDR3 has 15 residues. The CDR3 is CASSPVGGDDTGAFF. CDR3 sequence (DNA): TGTGCCAGCTCACCCGTGGGAGGGGACGACACTGGAGCTTTCTTT.

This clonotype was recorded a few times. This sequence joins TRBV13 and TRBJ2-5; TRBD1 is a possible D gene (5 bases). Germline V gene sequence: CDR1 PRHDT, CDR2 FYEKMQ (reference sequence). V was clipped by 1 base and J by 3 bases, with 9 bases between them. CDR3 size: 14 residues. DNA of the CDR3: TGTGCCAGCAGCTTAGTGACAGATAAAGAGACCCAGTACTTC. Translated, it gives CASSLVTDKETQYF.

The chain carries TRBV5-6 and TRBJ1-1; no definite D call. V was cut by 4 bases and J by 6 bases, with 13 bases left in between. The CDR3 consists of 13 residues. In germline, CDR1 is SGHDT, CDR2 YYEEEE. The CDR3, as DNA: TGTGCCAGCAGCCTAGGACTTATTTCTGAAGCTTTCTTT. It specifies CASSLGLISEAFF.

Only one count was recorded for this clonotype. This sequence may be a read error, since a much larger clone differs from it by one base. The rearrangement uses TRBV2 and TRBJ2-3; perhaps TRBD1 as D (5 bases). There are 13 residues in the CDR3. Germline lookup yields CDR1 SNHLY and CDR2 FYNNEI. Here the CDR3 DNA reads TGTGCCAATACAGGAGACCGCACAGATACGCGGTATTTT. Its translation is CANTGDRTDTRYF.

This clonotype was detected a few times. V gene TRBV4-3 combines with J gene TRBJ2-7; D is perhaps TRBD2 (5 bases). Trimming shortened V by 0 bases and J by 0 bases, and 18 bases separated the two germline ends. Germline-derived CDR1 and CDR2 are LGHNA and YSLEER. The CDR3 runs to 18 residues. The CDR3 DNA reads TGCGCCAGCAGCCAAGATAGGACTCGGGCGGTAAGCTCCTACGAGCAGTACTTC. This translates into CASSQDRTRAVSSYEQYF.

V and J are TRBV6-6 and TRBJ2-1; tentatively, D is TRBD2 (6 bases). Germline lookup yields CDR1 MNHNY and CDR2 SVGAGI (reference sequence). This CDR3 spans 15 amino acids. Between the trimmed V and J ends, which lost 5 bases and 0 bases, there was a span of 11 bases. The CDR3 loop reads CASSIYGSSYNEQFF. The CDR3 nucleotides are TGTGCCAGCAGTATTTACGGGAGCTCCTACAATGAGCAGTTCTTC.

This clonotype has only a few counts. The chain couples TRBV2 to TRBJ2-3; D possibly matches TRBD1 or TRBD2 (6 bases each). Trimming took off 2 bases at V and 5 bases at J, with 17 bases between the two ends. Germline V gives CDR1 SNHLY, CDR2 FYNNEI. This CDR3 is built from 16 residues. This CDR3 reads CASSESPGAQGDTQYF. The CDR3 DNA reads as TGTGCCAGCAGTGAAAGTCCGGGAGCACAGGGAGATACGCAGTATTTT.

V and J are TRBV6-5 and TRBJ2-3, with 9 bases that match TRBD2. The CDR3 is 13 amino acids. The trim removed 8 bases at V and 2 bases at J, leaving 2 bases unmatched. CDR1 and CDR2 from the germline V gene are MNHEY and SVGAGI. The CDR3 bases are TGTGCCAGCTGCGGGAGGGACACAGATACGCAGTATTTT. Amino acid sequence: CASCGRDTDTQYF.

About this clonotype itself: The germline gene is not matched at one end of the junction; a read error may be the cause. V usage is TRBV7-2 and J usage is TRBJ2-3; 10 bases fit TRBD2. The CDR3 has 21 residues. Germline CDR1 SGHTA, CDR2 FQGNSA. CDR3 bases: TGTGCCCGCAGCCAATATACTCGCCGAGCGGGAGGGCTAAAATGGAGAGATACGCAGTATTTT. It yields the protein CARSQYTRRAGGLKWRDTQYF.

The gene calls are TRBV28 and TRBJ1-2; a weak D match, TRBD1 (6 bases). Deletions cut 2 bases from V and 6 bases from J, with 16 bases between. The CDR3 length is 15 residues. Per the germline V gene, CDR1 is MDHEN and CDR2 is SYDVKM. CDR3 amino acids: CASSLAGAGDHGYTF. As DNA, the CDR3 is TGTGCCAGCAGTTTAGCAGGGGCAGGGGACCATGGCTACACCTTC.

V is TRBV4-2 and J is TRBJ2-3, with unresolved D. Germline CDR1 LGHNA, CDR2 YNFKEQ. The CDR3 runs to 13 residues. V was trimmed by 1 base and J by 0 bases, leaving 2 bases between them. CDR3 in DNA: TGTGCCAGCAGCCAAGTCAGCACAGATACGCAGTATTTT. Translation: CASSQVSTDTQYF.

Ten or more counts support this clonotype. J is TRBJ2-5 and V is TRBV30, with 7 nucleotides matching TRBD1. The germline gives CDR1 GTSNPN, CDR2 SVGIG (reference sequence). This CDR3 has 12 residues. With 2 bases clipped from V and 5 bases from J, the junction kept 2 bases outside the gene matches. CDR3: CAWSPQGETQYF. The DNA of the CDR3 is TGTGCCTGGAGTCCACAGGGGGAGACCCAGTACTTC.

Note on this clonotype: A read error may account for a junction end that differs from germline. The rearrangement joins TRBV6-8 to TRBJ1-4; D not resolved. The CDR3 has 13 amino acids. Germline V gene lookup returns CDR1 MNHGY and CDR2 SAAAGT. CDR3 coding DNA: TGTGCCAGCAGTCCTCCCTCTAATGGAAAACTGTTTTTT. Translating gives CASSPPSNGKLFF.

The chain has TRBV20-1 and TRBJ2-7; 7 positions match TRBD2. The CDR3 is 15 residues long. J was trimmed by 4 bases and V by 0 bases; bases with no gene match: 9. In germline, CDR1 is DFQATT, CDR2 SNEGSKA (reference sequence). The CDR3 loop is CSAREGERDGYEQYF. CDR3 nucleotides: TGCAGTGCTAGAGAAGGCGAGCGGGATGGGTACGAGCAGTACTTC.

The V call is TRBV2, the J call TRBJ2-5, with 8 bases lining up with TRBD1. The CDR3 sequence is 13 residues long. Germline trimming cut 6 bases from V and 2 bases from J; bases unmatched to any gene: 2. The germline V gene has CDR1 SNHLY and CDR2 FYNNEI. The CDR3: CASRQGGQETQYF. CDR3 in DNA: TGTGCCAGCAGACAGGGGGGTCAAGAGACCCAGTACTTC.